This entry features one T cell receptor beta chain sequence. Its antigen is not known. It was with a sample-barcoded 5' primer and a J-beta primer mix that a second PCR of roughly 7 to 12 cycles was run. Using its own MiXCR run on the 5' RACE reads, TCRdb lists one record per CDR3 protein. The sample records about 780,000 distinct CDR3 sequences, about 45% being singletons. These data come from a study of blood T cells in healthy people across ages. Overall study findings and caveats: Significant beta diversity loss was already apparent by age approximately 42, declining roughly linearly. As naive T cell percentage varied, TCR beta diversity correlated strongly with it.

The clonotype originates from an elderly man in good health. Sequencing input: blood.

The CDR3 DNA is TGTGCCAGCAGTTATTCAAGGGGGAGTGAGACCCAGTTCTTC. It codes for CASSYSRGSETQFF. The V and J genes are TRBV27 and TRBJ2-1; possibly TRBD1 for D (6 bases). CDR3 size: 14 residues. CDR1 and CDR2 (germline): MNHEY, SMNVEV (reference sequence). The germline V and J ends were trimmed by 4 bases and 13 bases, with 20 bases remaining between them.